The sequence of this TCR beta chain was determined in a study of cytotoxic CD8 clonotypes in ibrutinib-treated CLL. Germline CDR1 reads SGHTA; CDR2 reads FQGNSA. This CDR3 contains 15 residues. The germline V and J ends were trimmed by 5 bases and 15 bases, with 26 bases remaining between them. This clone was observed once. Assay: immunoSEQ multiplex PCR; the TCRdb copy retains only in-frame clones and omits some. Of fewer than 300,000 clones in the sample, about 72% are singletons; the top ten hold about 5.3%. The receptor's source is a human donor with chronic lymphocytic leukemia. The chain couples TRBV7-2 to TRBJ2-1, with a weak D call TRBD1 (6 bases). Specimen: PBMCs, collected at disease progression, from a patient treated with ibrutinib. CDR3 nucleotides: TGTGCCAGCAGCGGTAAACGTCGGGACACTGCCTCCCCGTTCTTC. It specifies CASSGKRRDTASPFF.